The 8 T cell receptor beta chains in this list originate from one sample, sequenced in a study of blood T cell repertoires in COVID-19. The repertoire was sequenced with immunoSEQ multiplex PCR; TCRdb's copy has only in-frame clones and lacks some. Of 200,000 to 250,000 clones in the sample, about 86% were seen once. Sequences were obtained from peripheral blood. These receptors were collected from a woman between 50 and 59 years old with COVID-19, enrolled during active disease.

This clone appeared a single time. This chain joins TRBV23-1 and TRBJ2-1, with D maybe TRBD2 (5 bases). TRBV23-1 belongs to the ORF category, with a function that is uncertain. The CDR3 runs 14 residues. Trimming left V 11 bases short and J 0 bases short, with 14 bases between. The CDR3 nucleotides are TGCGCCTCCGTCCGGGGATCCTCCTACAATGAGCAGTTCTTC. This gives the protein CASVRGSSYNEQFF.

The table lists this clone with a few counts. This chain joins TRBV5-6 and TRBJ2-7, with D unclear. V was pared by 0 bases and J by 2 bases, with 9 bases between. This CDR3 region has 14 residues. The germline CDR1 and CDR2 sequences are SGHDT and YYEEEE. CDR3 sequence: CASSLAGSPYEQYF. The CDR3 bases are TGTGCCAGCAGCTTGGCCGGGTCTCCCTACGAGCAGTACTTC.

The genes are TRBV27 and TRBJ2-2, with TRBD1 identical over 9 bases. The CDR3 covers 17 residues. The germline V gene has CDR1 MNHEY and CDR2 SMNVEV (reference sequence). The V and J ends lost 4 bases and 5 bases, in that order; junction bases with no gene match: 11. The CDR3 loop reads CASSSPRGQGRTGELFF. The DNA of the CDR3 is TGTGCCAGCAGTTCTCCTCGAGGACAGGGGAGGACCGGGGAGCTGTTTTTT.

The chain is built from TRBV6-1 and TRBJ1-2; 7 bases fit TRBD1. CDR1 and CDR2 (germline): MNHNS, SASEGT. V lost 2 bases to trimming and J lost 6 bases; unmatched junction nucleotides: 6. The CDR3 is 14 residues long. For the CDR3, the DNA is TGTGCCAGCAGTGAACTAAGGGGGCGTGATGGCTACACCTTC. This translates into CASSELRGRDGYTF.

The rearrangement uses TRBV10-3 and TRBJ1-5; no reliable D call. The germline V gene has CDR1 ENHRY and CDR2 SYGVKD. V was pared by 4 bases and J by 4 bases, with 11 bases between. CDR3 size: 14 residues. CDR3 sequence (DNA): TGTGCCATCAGTGCTTTGGGAGAAAATCAGCCCCAGCATTTT. Translated, it gives CAISALGENQPQHF.

The V gene is TRBV7-8, the J gene TRBJ1-1, with TRBD1 matching 7 bases. The CDR3 sequence is 15 residues long. Germline assignment: CDR1 SGHVS and CDR2 FQNEAQ. The V segment lost 4 bases and the J segment 1 base; nucleotides outside the gene matches: 6. CDR3: CASSSRQGPNTEAFF. The DNA for the CDR3 is TGTGCCAGCAGCTCCCGACAGGGACCGAACACTGAAGCTTTCTTT.

This chain uses TRBV15 with TRBJ1-1; 10 nucleotides line up with TRBD1. V lost 3 bases, J lost 2 bases, and 3 bases stayed unmatched. The CDR3 is made up of 15 amino acids. CDR1 is LNHNV and CDR2 is YYDKDF in the germline V gene (reference sequence). DNA for the CDR3: TGTGCCACCAGCAGCCGGGACAGGGGAAACACTGAAGCTTTCTTT. Protein product: CATSSRDRGNTEAFF.

The rearrangement uses TRBV5-5 and TRBJ2-1, with unresolved D. The V end was cut by 0 bases, the J end by 6 bases, with 7 bases between. The germline V gene has CDR1 SGHKS and CDR2 YYEKEE (reference sequence). The CDR3 consists of 13 residues. The DNA of the CDR3 is TGTGCCAGCAGCTTGGGGGCCTTCAATGAGCAGTTCTTC. Protein: CASSLGAFNEQFF.